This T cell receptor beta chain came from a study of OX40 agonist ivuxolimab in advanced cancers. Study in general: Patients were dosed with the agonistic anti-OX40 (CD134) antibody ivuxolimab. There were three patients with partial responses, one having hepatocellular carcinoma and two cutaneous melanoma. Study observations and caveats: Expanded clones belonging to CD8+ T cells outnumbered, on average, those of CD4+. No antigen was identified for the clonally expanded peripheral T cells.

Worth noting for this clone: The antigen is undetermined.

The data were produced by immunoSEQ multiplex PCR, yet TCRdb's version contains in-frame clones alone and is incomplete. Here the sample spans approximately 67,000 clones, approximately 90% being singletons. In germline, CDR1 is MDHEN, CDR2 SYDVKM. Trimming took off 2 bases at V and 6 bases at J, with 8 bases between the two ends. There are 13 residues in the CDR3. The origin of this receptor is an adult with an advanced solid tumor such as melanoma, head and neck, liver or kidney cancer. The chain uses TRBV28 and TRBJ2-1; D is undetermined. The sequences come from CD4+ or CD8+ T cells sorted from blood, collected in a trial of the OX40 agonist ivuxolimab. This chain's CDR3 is CASSLSEVNEQFF. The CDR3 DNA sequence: TGTGCCAGCAGTTTAAGCGAGGTCAATGAGCAGTTCTTC.